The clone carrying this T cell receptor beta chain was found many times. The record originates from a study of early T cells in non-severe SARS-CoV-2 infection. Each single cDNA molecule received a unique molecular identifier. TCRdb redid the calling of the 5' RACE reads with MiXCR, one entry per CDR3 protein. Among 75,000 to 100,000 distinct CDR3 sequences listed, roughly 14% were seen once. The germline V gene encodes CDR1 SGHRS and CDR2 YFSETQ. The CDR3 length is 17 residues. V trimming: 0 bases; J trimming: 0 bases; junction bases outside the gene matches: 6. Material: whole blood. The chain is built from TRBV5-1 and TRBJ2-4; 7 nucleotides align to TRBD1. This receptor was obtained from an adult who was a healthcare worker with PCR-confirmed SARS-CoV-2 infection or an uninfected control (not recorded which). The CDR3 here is CASSLGRQGIAKNIQYF. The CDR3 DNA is TGCGCCAGCAGCTTGGGGCGACAGGGTATAGCCAAAAACATTCAGTACTTC.